The 26 T cell receptor beta chains below were found in one sample sequenced in a study of T-cell reconstitution after alpha-beta-depleted transplantation in children. It was with unique molecular identifiers that the TCRbeta library was prepared. From the PCR reads, TCRdb called clonotypes with MiXCR, one entry per CDR3 protein. The sample has hundreds of thousands of distinct CDR3 sequences; 11% are singletons. Source: PBMCs, taken before TCRalphabeta/CD19-depleted stem cell transplant. Receptor source: a child under two years old with acute myeloid leukemia, due to receive a stem cell transplant.

This clonotype has a count of ten or more. The chain uses TRBV18 and TRBJ1-1; D is unresolved. The CDR3 spans 13 residues. The germline V gene encodes CDR1 KGHSH and CDR2 LQKENI. The V end was cut by 3 bases, the J end by 4 bases, with 9 bases between. The CDR3 spells CASSPLEGTEAFF. CDR3 nucleotide sequence: TGTGCCAGCTCACCTTTAGAGGGCACTGAAGCTTTCTTT.

There are many counts of this clonotype. The chain employs TRBV20-1 and TRBJ2-1; the match to TRBD2 covers 11 bases. Germline V gene data show CDR1 as DFQATT and CDR2 as SNEGSKA (reference sequence). Trimming cost V 4 bases and J 4 bases; bases outside gene matches: 0. The CDR3 has 13 amino acids. The CDR3 DNA sequence: TGCAGTGCTACTAGCGGGAGGTACAATGAGCAGTTCTTC. Its protein product is CSATSGRYNEQFF.

This clonotype was detected many times. The V and J genes are TRBV20-1 and TRBJ2-1, with 7 bases lining up with TRBD2. CDR1 and CDR2 (germline): DFQATT, SNEGSKA (reference sequence). The V gene end was trimmed by 6 bases and the J gene end by 5 bases; junction bases not matched to a gene: 10. This CDR3 has 14 amino acids. DNA of the CDR3: TGCAGTGCGACGCGCAGCGGGATTGACAATGAGCAGTTCTTC. Amino acids: CSATRSGIDNEQFF.

On this clonotype: A read error is possible here, since a much larger clone lies one base away. The genes are TRBV29-1 and TRBJ2-1; 7 nucleotides agree with TRBD2. Per the germline V gene, CDR1 is SQVTM and CDR2 is ANQGSEA. This CDR3 spans 15 amino acids. CDR3 DNA: TGCAGCGTCGAACCTCAGCGGGGCTCCTCCAATGAGCAGTTCTTC. It translates to CSVEPQRGSSNEQFF.

This clonotype has ten or more counts. CDR3 loop: CASSFSRNAYEQYF. CDR3 nucleotides: TGTGCCAGCAGTTTCTCTAGGAACGCCTACGAGCAGTACTTC. The J gene is TRBJ2-7, the V gene TRBV12-3 or TRBV12-4; D is undetermined. The CDR3 covers 14 residues. V was cut by 3 bases and J by 2 bases, with 11 bases left in between.

Ten or more counts support this clonotype. The rearrangement links TRBV12-3 or TRBV12-4 to TRBJ2-7, with 7 nucleotides matching TRBD1. The CDR3 consists of 14 residues. The V segment lost 4 bases and the J segment 0 bases; nucleotides outside the gene matches: 3. CDR3 sequence reads: CASSSWDSSYEQYF. The CDR3 coding sequence is TGTGCCAGCAGTTCCTGGGACAGCTCCTACGAGCAGTACTTC.

This clonotype appeared a few times. The gene calls are TRBV7-2 and TRBJ1-2; TRBD1 matches at 8 bases. The V gene end was trimmed by 0 bases and the J gene end by 8 bases; junction bases not matched to a gene: 5. The V gene's germline CDR1 is SGHTA and CDR2 FQGNSA. This CDR3 comprises 14 residues. The CDR3 nucleotides are TGTGCCAGCAGCTTAGCTACAGGGGGACGGGGCTACACCTTC. Amino acids: CASSLATGGRGYTF.

The table lists this clonotype with many counts. V and J are TRBV6-5 and TRBJ1-5, with D tentatively TRBD1 (6 bases). This CDR3 contains 18 residues. V lost 0 bases and J 0 bases, leaving 15 bases between the germline ends. From germline, CDR1 is MNHEY and CDR2 SVGAGI. CDR3 nucleotides: TGTGCCAGCAGTTACTCAAAGACAGGTCGATATAGCAATCAGCCCCAGCATTTT. Encoded protein: CASSYSKTGRYSNQPQHF.

This clonotype has a count of ten or more. The chain employs TRBV28 and TRBJ2-5, with D possibly matching TRBD1 (7 bases). Trimming removed 5 bases from V and 4 bases from J, with 11 bases in between. Germline CDR1 is MDHEN and CDR2 is SYDVKM. The CDR3 is made up of 13 amino acids. The CDR3 nucleotides read TGTGCCAGCAGTCGACAGGGAGGAGAGACCCAGTACTTC. Translation: CASSRQGGETQYF.

In its sample, this clonotype was seen a few times. The rearrangement uses TRBV5-8 and TRBJ2-5, with D hard to call. Trimming cost V 2 bases and J 1 base, with 18 bases left between them. The CDR3 has 17 residues. Germline assignment: CDR1 SGHTS and CDR2 YDEGEE. In DNA, the CDR3 is TGTGCCAGCAGCTTTGGAAAAATCGTCATAATCCAAGAGACCCAGTACTTC. Amino acid sequence: CASSFGKIVIIQETQYF.

This clonotype was recorded at least ten times. V and J are TRBV9 and TRBJ1-6; TRBD1 is a possible D gene (6 bases). The germline V gene encodes CDR1 SGDLS and CDR2 YYNGEE. This CDR3 has 15 amino acids. V lost 3 bases and J 7 bases, leaving 14 bases between the germline ends. CDR3 coding DNA: TGTGCCAGCAGCGATTCGGGGACAACAAATTCACCCCTCCACTTT. Translation: CASSDSGTTNSPLHF. Complete variable domain (other parts from reference TRBV9 and TRBJ1-6): DSGVTQTPKHLITATGQRVTLRCSPRSGDLSVYWYQQSLDQGLQFLIQYYNGEERAKGNILERFSAQQFPDLHSELNLSSLELGDSALYFCASSDSGTTNSPLHFGNGTRLTVT.

This clonotype was seen many times. The gene calls are TRBV6-1 and TRBJ2-3, with D maybe TRBD2 (6 bases). From germline, CDR1 is MNHNS and CDR2 SASEGT. The V and J ends lost 6 bases and 3 bases respectively, with 16 bases between them. The CDR3 extends over 15 amino acids. CDR3 in amino acids: CASSKRRAGTDTQYF. For the CDR3, the DNA is TGTGCCAGCAGCAAACGGAGGGCCGGAACAGATACGCAGTATTTT.

This clonotype was counted ten times or more. CDR3 in DNA: TGTGCCAGCAGTTTATGGGGTGGGGAGACAGATACGCAGTATTTT. This sequence encodes CASSLWGGETDTQYF. The chain combines TRBV28 with TRBJ2-3; D is possibly TRBD2 (5 bases). Per germline, CDR1 MDHEN and CDR2 SYDVKM. The ends were cut back, 0 bases at V and 3 bases at J, with 10 bases in the middle. The CDR3 extends over 15 amino acids.

At least ten counts were recorded for this clonotype. The V and J genes are TRBV12-3 or TRBV12-4 and TRBJ2-4, with unresolved D. Trimming cost V 4 bases and J 11 bases, with 9 bases left between them. The CDR3 covers 11 residues. The CDR3 bases are TGTGCCAGCAGTTCGGTGGTAGTTCAGTACTTC. It is translated as CASSSVVVQYF.

This clonotype was seen ten or more times. J is TRBJ2-1 and V is TRBV6-4; D is unclear. V lost 2 bases to trimming and J lost 5 bases, with 7 bases between them. The CDR3 spans 13 residues. CDR1 and CDR2 (germline): MRHNA, SNTAGT. CDR3 protein: CASSDQPHNEQFF. DNA of the CDR3: TGTGCCAGCAGTGACCAGCCCCACAATGAGCAGTTCTTC.

This clonotype was seen repeatedly, ten times or more. The chain uses TRBV12-3 or TRBV12-4 and TRBJ2-3, with 8 bases fitting TRBD2. V was clipped by 6 bases and J by 0 bases; unmatched bases: 11. The CDR3 contains 17 residues. CDR3 DNA sequence: TGTGCCAGCAGCACAGCCCCGGGAGGGCAGAGCACAGATACGCAGTATTTT. Its translation is CASSTAPGGQSTDTQYF.

This clonotype was seen at least ten times. This chain connects TRBV3-1 to TRBJ2-2; TRBD2 aligns across 7 bases. The V and J ends lost 0 bases and 13 bases, in that order; junction bases with no gene match: 2. The length of the CDR3 is 12 residues. CDR1 and CDR2 (germline): LGHDT, YNNKEL (reference sequence). The CDR3 is CASSQERLALFF. The CDR3, as DNA: TGTGCCAGCAGCCAAGAAAGACTAGCGCTGTTTTTT.

Ten or more counts support this clonotype. The V and J genes are TRBV6-5 and TRBJ2-3, with D possibly being TRBD1 (6 bases). Per the germline V gene, CDR1 is MNHEY and CDR2 is SVGAGI. V was trimmed by 2 bases and J by 0 bases, leaving 18 bases between them. The CDR3 has 18 residues. The CDR3 loop is CASSYPTTGPSSTDTQYF. The CDR3 bases are TGTGCCAGCAGTTACCCCACGACAGGCCCGTCTAGCACAGATACGCAGTATTTT.

This clonotype was observed many times. The chain carries TRBV29-1 and TRBJ2-3; 7 positions match TRBD2. The V and J ends lost 8 bases and 3 bases, in that order; junction bases with no gene match: 5. The CDR3 is 12 residues long. Germline CDR1 reads SQVTM; CDR2 reads ANQGSEA. The CDR3 reads CSPRRGTDTQYF. As DNA, the CDR3 is TGCAGCCCGCGGCGGGGGACAGATACGCAGTATTTT.

This clonotype was seen many times. The chain recombines TRBV12-3 or TRBV12-4 with TRBJ1-5; 8 bases are a match to TRBD1. This CDR3 has 16 residues. J lost 7 bases, V lost 5 bases, and 13 bases had no gene match. CDR3 residues: CASSPGQGWSRQPQHF. CDR3 sequence (DNA): TGTGCCAGCAGTCCAGGACAGGGCTGGTCAAGGCAGCCCCAGCATTTT.

This clonotype was seen a few times. The V and J genes are TRBV4-1 and TRBJ1-1; D is undetermined. The CDR3 has 15 amino acids. In germline, CDR1 is MGHRA, CDR2 YSYEKL. The V end lost 1 base, the J end lost 3 bases, and 12 bases lay between the germline ends. CDR3 residues: CASSQGADVDTEAFF. DNA of the CDR3: TGCGCCAGCAGCCAAGGAGCGGACGTCGACACTGAAGCTTTCTTT.

Regarding this clonotype: This clone may be a read error of a much larger clone one base away. The rearrangement links TRBV4-3 to TRBJ2-3, with 9 nucleotides matching TRBD2. J was trimmed by 5 bases and V by 0 bases; bases with no gene match: 6. The germline gives CDR1 LGHNA, CDR2 YSLEER. The CDR3 runs 16 residues. The CDR3 nucleotides read TGCGCCAGCAGCCAAGATCCTAGCGGGAATGAAGATACGCAGTATTTT. Residues: CASSQDPSGNEDTQYF.

This clonotype was detected many times. One end of the junction is discordant with germline, which a read error may explain. This sequence joins TRBV30 and TRBJ2-7; 7 positions match TRBD2. Germline values: CDR1 GTSNPN, CDR2 SVGIG (reference sequence). The CDR3 loop spans 13 amino acids. The CDR3 region has the DNA TGTGCCTGGAGTGTATCGTTGGCGGGAGATCAGGACTTC. Its translation is CAWSVSLAGDQDF.

In its sample, this clonotype was seen many times. The genes are TRBV7-8 and TRBJ2-1, with D perhaps matching TRBD2 (5 bases). The V gene lost 1 base and the J gene lost 3 bases, with 7 bases spanning the gap. Germline V gene data show CDR1 as SGHVS and CDR2 as FQNEAQ. The CDR3 is 14 residues long. CDR3 DNA sequence: TGTGCCAGCAGCTTAGGGACTGTCTACAATGAGCAGTTCTTC. Its protein product is CASSLGTVYNEQFF.

The chain has TRBV12-3 or TRBV12-4 and TRBJ1-2, with D hard to call. This CDR3 contains 18 residues. Between the trimmed V and J ends, which lost 11 bases and 0 bases, there was a span of 28 bases. The CDR3 DNA follows: TGTGCCTTCAGTTTAGCGCTAAGAGGGCTAACTCCTAACTATGGCTACACCTTC. Translated: CAFSLALRGLTPNYGYTF.

This clonotype has a count of ten or more. J is TRBJ2-1 and V is TRBV5-6, with 9 bases identical to TRBD2. Germline CDR1 reads SGHDT; CDR2 reads YYEEEE. The CDR3 is 18 residues long. Germline trimming cut 5 bases from V and 1 base from J; bases unmatched to any gene: 13. CDR3 loop: CASSYWRGGSPSYNEQFF. The CDR3 coding sequence is TGTGCCAGCAGTTATTGGCGGGGGGGCTCTCCTTCCTACAATGAGCAGTTCTTC.